This T cell receptor beta chain stems from a study of T-cell reconstitution after alpha-beta-depleted transplantation in children. Study-wide results and limits: Several hundred expanded graft clones reportedly supplied alpha-beta T cells about two months after transplant. From newly produced T cells came most of the T-cell counts and diversity one year after transplant.

Unique molecular identifiers were incorporated during preparation of the TCRbeta library. TCRdb analysed the PCR reads with MiXCR anew, one entry per CDR3 protein. In the table there are approximately 350,000 distinct CDR3 sequences, around 15% of which are singletons. V lost 1 base and J lost 5; bases outside the gene matches: 9. Per the germline V gene, CDR1 is LGHNA and CDR2 is YSLEER. The CDR3 contains 16 residues. As regards this clonotype: The antigen is not known.

The chain couples TRBV4-3 to TRBJ2-7, with 9 bases that match TRBD2. The sample consisted of PBMCs, mostly from graft donor cells, taken 360 days after TCRalphabeta/CD19-depleted stem cell transplant. The receptor's source is a male patient aged 2 to 9 who had a stem cell transplant for acute lymphoblastic leukemia, so the T cells may come from the graft donor. In DNA form, the CDR3 reads TGCGCCAGCAGCCAAGTGCTAGGACTAGCGTGGCACGAGCAGTACTTC. This codes for CASSQVLGLAWHEQYF.